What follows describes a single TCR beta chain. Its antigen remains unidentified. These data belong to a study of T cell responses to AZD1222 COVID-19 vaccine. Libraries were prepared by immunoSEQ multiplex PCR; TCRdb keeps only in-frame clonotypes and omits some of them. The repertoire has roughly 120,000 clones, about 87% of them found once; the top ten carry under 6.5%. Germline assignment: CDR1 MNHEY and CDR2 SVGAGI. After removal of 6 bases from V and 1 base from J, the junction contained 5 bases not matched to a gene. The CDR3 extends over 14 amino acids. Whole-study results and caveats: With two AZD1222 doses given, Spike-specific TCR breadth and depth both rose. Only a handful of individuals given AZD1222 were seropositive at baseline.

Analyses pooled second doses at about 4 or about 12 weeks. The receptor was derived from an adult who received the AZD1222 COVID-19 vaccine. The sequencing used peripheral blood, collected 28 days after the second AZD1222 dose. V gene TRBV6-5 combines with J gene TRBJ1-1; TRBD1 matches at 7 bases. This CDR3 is CASRAGQQNTEAFF. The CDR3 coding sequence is TGTGCCAGCAGAGCGGGACAGCAGAACACTGAAGCTTTCTTT.